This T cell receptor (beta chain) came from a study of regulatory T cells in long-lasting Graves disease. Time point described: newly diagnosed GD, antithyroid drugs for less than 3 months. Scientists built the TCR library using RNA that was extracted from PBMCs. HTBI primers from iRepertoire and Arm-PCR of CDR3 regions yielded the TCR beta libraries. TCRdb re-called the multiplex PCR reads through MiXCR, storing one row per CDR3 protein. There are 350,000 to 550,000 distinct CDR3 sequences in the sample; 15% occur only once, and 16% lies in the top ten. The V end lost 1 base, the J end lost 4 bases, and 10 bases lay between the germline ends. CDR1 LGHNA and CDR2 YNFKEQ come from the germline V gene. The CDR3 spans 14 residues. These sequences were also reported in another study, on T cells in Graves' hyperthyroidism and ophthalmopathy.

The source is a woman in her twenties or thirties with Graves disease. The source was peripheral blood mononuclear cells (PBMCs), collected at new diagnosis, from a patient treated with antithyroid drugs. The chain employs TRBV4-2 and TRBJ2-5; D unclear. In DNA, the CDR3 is TGTGCCAGCAGCCAAGCTAGTTATCGAGAGACCCAGTACTTC. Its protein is CASSQASYRETQYF.